These 5 T cell receptor beta chains share one sample of origin, sequenced in a study of blood T cell repertoires in COVID-19. Clones were sequenced by immunoSEQ multiplex PCR, and TCRdb holds only the in-frame ones, with some missing. Of fewer than 110,000 clones in the sample, 70% to 90% were seen once. The sequenced material came from peripheral blood. Source of these receptors: a woman aged 30 to 39 with acute or convalescent COVID-19.

This chain joins TRBV7-9 and TRBJ1-1; no clear D gene. In germline, CDR1 is SEHNR, CDR2 FQNEAQ (reference sequence). Trimming shortened V by 3 bases and J by 0 bases, and 17 bases separated the two germline ends. CDR3 length: 17 amino acids. As DNA, the CDR3 is TGTGCCAGCAGCTTTCTGGAGGGTCGGATATTGAACACTGAAGCTTTCTTT. It yields the protein CASSFLEGRILNTEAFF.

In this sample, this clone turned up once. The J gene is TRBJ2-7, the V gene TRBV2; 15 bases line up with TRBD2. The CDR3 runs 17 residues. The trim removed 1 base at V and 3 bases at J, leaving 4 bases unmatched. Germline CDR1 reads SNHLY; CDR2 reads FYNNEI. CDR3 sequence: CASSEVGLAGGDYEQYF. The CDR3 DNA reads TGTGCCAGCAGTGAAGTGGGACTAGCGGGGGGCGACTACGAGCAGTACTTC.

The chain couples TRBV29-1 to TRBJ2-3, with no clear D. In germline, CDR1 is SQVTM, CDR2 ANQGSEA. The CDR3 has 11 amino acids. V dropped 3 bases and J dropped 7 bases, with 8 bases sitting between them. In DNA form, the CDR3 reads TGCAGCGTTGATGAGTCGAATACGCAGTATTTT. Translation: CSVDESNTQYF.

The chain employs TRBV4-1 and TRBJ1-5, with D perhaps TRBD1 (5 bases). In germline, CDR1 is MGHRA, CDR2 YSYEKL. The CDR3 consists of 17 residues. The ends were cut back, 0 bases at V and 0 bases at J, with 12 bases in the middle. CDR3 region: CASSQEGGANSNQPQHF. DNA of the CDR3: TGCGCCAGCAGCCAAGAAGGAGGGGCGAATAGCAATCAGCCCCAGCATTTT.

This clone was found a few times. This sequence joins TRBV20-1 and TRBJ1-1; no firm D call. The CDR3 contains 11 residues. V shed 5 bases and J shed 6 bases, with 10 bases lying between them. Germline CDR1 and CDR2: DFQATT and SNEGSKA (reference sequence). The CDR3 sequence is CSAARMAEAFF. In DNA, the CDR3 is TGCAGTGCTGCTAGAATGGCTGAAGCTTTCTTT.